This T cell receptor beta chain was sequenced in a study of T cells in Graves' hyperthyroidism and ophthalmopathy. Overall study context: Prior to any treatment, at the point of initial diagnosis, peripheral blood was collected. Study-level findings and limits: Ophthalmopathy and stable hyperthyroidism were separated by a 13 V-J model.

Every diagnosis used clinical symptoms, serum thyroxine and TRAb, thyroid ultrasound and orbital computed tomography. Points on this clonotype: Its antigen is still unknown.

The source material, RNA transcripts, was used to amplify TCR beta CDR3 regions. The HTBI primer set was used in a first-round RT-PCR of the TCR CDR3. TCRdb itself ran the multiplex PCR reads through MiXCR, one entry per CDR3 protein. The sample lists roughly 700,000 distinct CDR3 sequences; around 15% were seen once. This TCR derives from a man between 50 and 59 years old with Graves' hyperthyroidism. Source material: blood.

CDR3 sequence (DNA): TGTGCCGGAGCTCCGACAGGACAAGAGGCGCAGTACTTC. It encodes CAGAPTGQEAQYF. J is TRBJ2-5 and V is TRBV11-2; perhaps TRBD1 as D (6 bases). Deletions cut 11 bases from V and 11 bases from J, with 24 bases between. The CDR3 consists of 13 residues. Germline V gene sequence: CDR1 SGHAT, CDR2 FQNNGV.